These 8 T cell receptor beta chains were sequenced from one sample in a study of cytomegalovirus exposure and HLA in healthy donors. Sequenced by immunoSEQ multiplex PCR; TCRdb stores in-frame clones only, minus some. The sample yields 150,000 to 200,000 clones, 70% to 90% seen once. The sample taken for sequencing was PBMCs. These receptor sequences come from a woman aged 25 to 45 in good health and CMV-seronegative.

This chain uses TRBV6-1 with TRBJ1-2, with D unresolved. Trimming took 5 bases from V and 3 from J, leaving 16 bases between them. This CDR3 has 15 residues. Germline V gene sequence: CDR1 MNHNS, CDR2 SASEGT. The CDR3 protein is CASSRRGREDYGYTF. In DNA, the CDR3 is TGTGCCAGCAGTAGACGTGGGAGGGAGGACTATGGCTACACCTTC.

J is TRBJ2-2 and V is TRBV19, with unresolved D. The CDR3 runs 12 residues. From germline, CDR1 is LNHDA and CDR2 SQIVND (reference sequence). V was pared by 6 bases and J by 4 bases, with 6 bases between. The CDR3 loop reads CASRLSTGELFF. The CDR3 DNA sequence: TGTGCCAGTAGATTGAGCACCGGGGAGCTGTTTTTT.

V usage is TRBV5-5 and J usage is TRBJ2-3; 9 bases fit TRBD2. The germline CDR1 and CDR2 sequences are SGHKS and YYEKEE (reference sequence). V lost 4 bases to trimming and J lost 2 bases; unmatched junction nucleotides: 5. The length of the CDR3 is 15 residues. DNA of the CDR3: TGTGCCAGCAGCCACACTAGCGGGCCCACAGATACGCAGTATTTT. Translation: CASSHTSGPTDTQYF.

The chain couples TRBV4-2 to TRBJ2-2; 9 positions match TRBD2. CDR1 and CDR2 from the germline V gene are LGHNA and YNFKEQ. The CDR3 extends over 17 amino acids. V was clipped by 0 bases and J by 4 bases; unmatched bases: 6. DNA for the CDR3: TGTGCCAGCAGCCAAGAACAGGCGGGAGGGCCCACCGGGGAGCTGTTTTTT. This gives the protein CASSQEQAGGPTGELFF.

The J gene is TRBJ1-5, the V gene TRBV7-2; possibly TRBD1 for D (5 bases). V lost 2 bases to trimming and J lost 0 bases, with 11 bases between them. The CDR3 spans 16 residues. The V gene's germline CDR1 is SGHTA and CDR2 FQGNSA. The CDR3 region has the DNA TGTGCCAGCAGCTTATCGGGACCCCATAGCAATCAGCCCCAGCATTTT. The encoded protein is CASSLSGPHSNQPQHF.

The chain carries TRBV15 and TRBJ1-5; D ambiguous. The CDR3 extends over 12 amino acids. V dropped 5 bases and J dropped 4 bases, with 6 bases sitting between them. CDR1 and CDR2 (germline): LNHNV, YYDKDF (reference sequence). This CDR3 reads CATSSYNQPQHF. In DNA, the CDR3 is TGTGCCACCAGCTCATATAATCAGCCCCAGCATTTT.

V and J are TRBV7-6 and TRBJ1-6; TRBD1 agrees at 8 bases. The CDR3 has 19 residues. Germline loops: CDR1 SGHVS, CDR2 FNYEAQ. With 5 bases clipped from V and 0 bases from J, the junction kept 12 bases outside the gene matches. CDR3 protein: CASSLYGQGQSSYNSPLHF. For the CDR3, the DNA is TGTGCCAGCAGCCTTTATGGACAGGGCCAGAGCTCCTATAATTCACCCCTCCACTTT.

The gene calls are TRBV6-6 and TRBJ2-7; 7 positions agree with TRBD2. V shed 0 bases, J shed 1 base, and the junction held 3 bases outside the gene matches. The CDR3 is made up of 15 amino acids. Germline assignment: CDR1 MNHNY and CDR2 SVGAGI (reference sequence). The CDR3 is CASSYSPSGSYEQYF. The CDR3 nucleotides are TGTGCCAGCAGTTACTCCCCTAGCGGTTCCTACGAGCAGTACTTC.